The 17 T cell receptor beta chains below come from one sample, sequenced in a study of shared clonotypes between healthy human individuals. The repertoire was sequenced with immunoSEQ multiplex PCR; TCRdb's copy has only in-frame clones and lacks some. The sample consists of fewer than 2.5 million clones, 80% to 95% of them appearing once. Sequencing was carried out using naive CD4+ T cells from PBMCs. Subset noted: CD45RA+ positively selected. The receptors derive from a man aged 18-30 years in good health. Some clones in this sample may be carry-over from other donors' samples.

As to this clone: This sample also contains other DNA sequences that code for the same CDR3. The CDR3 DNA is TGCGCCAGCAGCGTGGGACAGGGCACCTACGAGCAGTACTTC. Translated, it gives CASSVGQGTYEQYF. The V call is TRBV5-1, the J call TRBJ2-7; TRBD1 aligns across 9 bases. V lost 4 bases to trimming and J lost 2 bases; unmatched junction nucleotides: 4. The CDR3 length is 14 residues. Germline loops: CDR1 SGHRS, CDR2 YFSETQ.

In nucleotides, the CDR3 is TGCGCCAGCAGCTTGGCACTTGACGAGACCCAGTACTTC. It translates to CASSLALDETQYF. The rearrangement links TRBV5-1 to TRBJ2-5, with unresolved D. Trimming removed 0 bases at V and 5 bases at J, with 8 bases between. Germline V gene sequence: CDR1 SGHRS, CDR2 YFSETQ. The CDR3 consists of 13 residues.

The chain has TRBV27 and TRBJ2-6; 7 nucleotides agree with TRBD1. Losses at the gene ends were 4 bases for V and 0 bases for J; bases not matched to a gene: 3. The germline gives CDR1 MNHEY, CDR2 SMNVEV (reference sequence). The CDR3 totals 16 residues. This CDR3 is CASSSTGTSGANVLTF. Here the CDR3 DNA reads TGTGCCAGCAGTTCGACAGGGACCTCTGGGGCCAACGTCCTGACTTTC.

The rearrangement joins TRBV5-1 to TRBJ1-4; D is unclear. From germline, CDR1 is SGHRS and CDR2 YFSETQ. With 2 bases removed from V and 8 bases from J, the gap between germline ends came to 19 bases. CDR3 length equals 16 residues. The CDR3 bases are TGCGCCAGCAGCTTTAGTATAAGGCAGCCTGGGGAAAAACTGTTTTTT. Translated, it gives CASSFSIRQPGEKLFF.

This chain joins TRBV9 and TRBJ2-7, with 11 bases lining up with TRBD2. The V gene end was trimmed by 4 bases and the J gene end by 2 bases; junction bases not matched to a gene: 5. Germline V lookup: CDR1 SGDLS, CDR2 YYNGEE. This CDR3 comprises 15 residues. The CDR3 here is CASSFGTSGTYEQYF. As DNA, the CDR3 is TGTGCCAGCAGCTTCGGGACTAGCGGCACCTACGAGCAGTACTTC.

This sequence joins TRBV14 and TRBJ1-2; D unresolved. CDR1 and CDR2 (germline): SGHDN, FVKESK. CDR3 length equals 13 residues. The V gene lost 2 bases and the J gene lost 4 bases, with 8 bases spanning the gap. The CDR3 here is CASSQQDRYGYTF. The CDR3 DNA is TGTGCCAGCAGCCAACAGGATCGCTATGGCTACACCTTC.

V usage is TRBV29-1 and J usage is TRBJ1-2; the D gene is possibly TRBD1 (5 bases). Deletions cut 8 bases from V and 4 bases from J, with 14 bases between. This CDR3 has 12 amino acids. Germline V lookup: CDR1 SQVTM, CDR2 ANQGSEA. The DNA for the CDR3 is TGCAGCCCGGGGGGGAGTATCTATGGCTACACCTTC. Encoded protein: CSPGGSIYGYTF.

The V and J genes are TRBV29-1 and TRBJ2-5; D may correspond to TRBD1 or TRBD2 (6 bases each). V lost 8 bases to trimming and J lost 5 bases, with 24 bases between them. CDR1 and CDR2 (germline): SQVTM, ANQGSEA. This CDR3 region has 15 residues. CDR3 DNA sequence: TGCAGCCTGAGGGGGGCCGGACTCCCACTCGAGACCCAGTACTTC. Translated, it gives CSLRGAGLPLETQYF.

This chain's CDR3 is CASSWRTGGTEAFF. DNA of the CDR3: TGCGCCAGCAGCTGGAGGACAGGGGGCACTGAAGCTTTCTTT. This chain connects TRBV5-1 to TRBJ1-1; TRBD1 agrees at 10 bases. Per the germline V gene, CDR1 is SGHRS and CDR2 is YFSETQ. The V gene end was trimmed by 3 bases and the J gene end by 4 bases; junction bases not matched to a gene: 3. The length of the CDR3 is 14 residues.

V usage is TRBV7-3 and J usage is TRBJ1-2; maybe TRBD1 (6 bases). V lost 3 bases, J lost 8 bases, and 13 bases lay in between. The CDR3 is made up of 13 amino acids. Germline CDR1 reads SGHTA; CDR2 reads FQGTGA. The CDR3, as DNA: TGTGCCAGCAGCTTCTGGGCAGGGGAAGGCTACACCTTC. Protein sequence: CASSFWAGEGYTF.

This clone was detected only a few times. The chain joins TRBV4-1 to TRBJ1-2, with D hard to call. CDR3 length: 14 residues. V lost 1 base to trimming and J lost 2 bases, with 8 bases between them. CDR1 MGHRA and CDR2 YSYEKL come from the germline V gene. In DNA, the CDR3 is TGCGCCAGCAGCCAAGGTATGGGGAACTATGGCTACACCTTC. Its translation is CASSQGMGNYGYTF.

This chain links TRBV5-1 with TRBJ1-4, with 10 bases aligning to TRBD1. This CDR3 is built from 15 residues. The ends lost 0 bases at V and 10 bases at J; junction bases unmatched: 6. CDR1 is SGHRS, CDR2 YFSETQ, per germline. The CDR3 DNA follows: TGCGCCAGCAGCTTGGATGGGACAGGGGATCTAAAACTGTTTTTT. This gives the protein CASSLDGTGDLKLFF.

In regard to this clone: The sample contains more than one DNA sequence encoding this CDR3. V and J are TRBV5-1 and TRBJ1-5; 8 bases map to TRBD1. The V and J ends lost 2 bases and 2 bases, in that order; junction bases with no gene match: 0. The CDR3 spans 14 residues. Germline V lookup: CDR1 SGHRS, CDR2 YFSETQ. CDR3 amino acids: CASSLQGGNQPQHF. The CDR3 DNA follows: TGCGCCAGCAGCTTACAGGGGGGCAATCAGCCCCAGCATTTT.

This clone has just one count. CDR3 DNA: TGCGCCAGCAGCCAGACAGGGTCGTATGGCTACACCTTC. Amino acids: CASSQTGSYGYTF. The rearrangement uses TRBV5-1 and TRBJ1-2, with TRBD1 matching 7 bases. The CDR3 extends over 13 amino acids. Trimming at V came to 4 bases and at J to 5 bases, leaving 5 bases not matched to a gene. CDR1 and CDR2 from the germline V gene are SGHRS and YFSETQ.

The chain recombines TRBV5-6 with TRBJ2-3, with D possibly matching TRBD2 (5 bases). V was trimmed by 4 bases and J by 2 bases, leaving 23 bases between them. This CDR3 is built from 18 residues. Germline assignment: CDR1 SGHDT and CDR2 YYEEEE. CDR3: CASSDPSPLERTTDTQYF. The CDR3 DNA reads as TGTGCCAGCAGCGACCCGAGCCCCTTGGAGCGGACCACAGATACGCAGTATTTT.

The CDR3 coding sequence is TGTGCCAGCAGTTTTGGACCGAGGACGCTCAATCAGCCCCAGCATTTT. The encoded protein is CASSFGPRTLNQPQHF. The chain carries TRBV28 and TRBJ1-5; the D is unclear. Trimming took 3 bases from V and 3 from J, leaving 15 bases between them. The CDR3 sequence is 16 residues long. Germline V CDR1 and CDR2: MDHEN, SYDVKM. The complete variable domain, with remaining parts taken from reference TRBV28 and TRBJ1-5, reads DVKVTQSSRYLVKRTGEKVFLECVQDMDHENMFWYRQDPGLGLRLIYFSYDVKMKEKGDIPEGYSVSREKKERFSLILESASTNQTSMYLCASSFGPRTLNQPQHFGDGTRLSIL.

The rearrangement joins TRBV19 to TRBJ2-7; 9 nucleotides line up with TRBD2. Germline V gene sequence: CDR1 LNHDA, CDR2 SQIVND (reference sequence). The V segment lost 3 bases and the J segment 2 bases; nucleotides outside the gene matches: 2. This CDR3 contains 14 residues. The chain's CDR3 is CASSMTSGPYEQYF. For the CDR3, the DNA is TGTGCCAGTAGTATGACTAGCGGTCCCTACGAGCAGTACTTC.